These T cell receptor beta chains were read from a single sample in a study of blood T cell repertoires in COVID-19. TCRdb keeps only in-frame clones here, not all; method: immunoSEQ multiplex PCR. Among about 320,000 clones listed, about 91% were seen once. The sequenced material came from peripheral blood. These receptors were taken from a woman between 25 and 40 years old with COVID-19, enrolled during active disease. The CDR3 runs from the conserved cysteine through the conserved F or W. Each record gives: V gene, clone size, J gene, D gene, CDR3 protein, CDR3 DNA. D genes are given only for firm matches. Not every row has a clone size; where given, it reads once, few, many or a size class.

V gene: TRBV10-3
clone size: .
J gene: TRBJ1-6
D gene: TRBD1
CDR3 protein: CAIRAGGANSPLHF
CDR3 DNA: TGTGCCATCAGAGCAGGGGGCGCGAATTCACCCCTCCACTTT

V gene: TRBV6-2/TRBV6-3
clone size: .
J gene: TRBJ1-6
D gene: .
CDR3 protein: CASSRLDSRNSPLHF
CDR3 DNA: TGTGCCAGCAGTCGACTGGACAGCCGTAATTCACCCCTCCACTTT

V gene: TRBV7-6
clone size: .
J gene: TRBJ1-5
D gene: .
CDR3 protein: CASSLLNQPQHF
CDR3 DNA: TGTGCCAGCAGCTTACTCAATCAGCCCCAGCATTTT

V gene: TRBV7-2
clone size: .
J gene: TRBJ1-2
D gene: TRBD1
CDR3 protein: CASSPQGQNYGYTF
CDR3 DNA: TGTGCCAGCAGCCCCCAGGGACAGAACTATGGCTACACCTTC

V gene: TRBV7-9
clone size: .
J gene: TRBJ1-2
D gene: .
CDR3 protein: CASSLFGGFDYGYTF
CDR3 DNA: TGTGCCAGCAGCTTATTCGGAGGTTTCGACTATGGCTACACCTTC

V gene: TRBV5-1
clone size: .
J gene: TRBJ1-2
D gene: TRBD1
CDR3 protein: CASSETTGKGGYTF
CDR3 DNA: TGCGCCAGCAGCGAGACGACAGGGAAGGGTGGCTACACCTTC

V gene: TRBV5-1
clone size: .
J gene: TRBJ1-1
D gene: .
CDR3 protein: CASSLRGADFTEAFF
CDR3 DNA: TGCGCCAGCAGCTTGCGGGGGGCTGATTTCACTGAAGCTTTCTTT

V gene: TRBV6-6
clone size: .
J gene: TRBJ2-6
D gene: .
CDR3 protein: CASRSGANVLTF
CDR3 DNA: TGTGCCTCCAGGTCTGGGGCCAACGTCCTGACTTTC

V gene: TRBV15
clone size: once
J gene: TRBJ2-3
D gene: TRBD1
CDR3 protein: CATTGQGSGDTQYF
CDR3 DNA: TGTGCCACCACTGGACAGGGGAGCGGGGATACGCAGTATTTT

V gene: TRBV3-1/TRBV3-2
clone size: .
J gene: TRBJ1-2
D gene: .
CDR3 protein: CASSWPGVGGYTF
CDR3 DNA: TGTGCCAGCAGCTGGCCAGGGGTGGGCGGCTACACCTTC

V gene: TRBV30
clone size: .
J gene: TRBJ2-7
D gene: .
CDR3 protein: CAWGGQLRQEQYF
CDR3 DNA: TGTGCCTGGGGTGGACAGCTACGCCAGGAGCAGTACTTC

V gene: TRBV18
clone size: .
J gene: TRBJ1-6
D gene: .
CDR3 protein: CASSPGTGRGNSPLHF
CDR3 DNA: TGTGCCAGCTCACCCGGGACCGGACGGGGGAATTCACCCCTCCACTTT

V gene: TRBV7-6
clone size: .
J gene: TRBJ2-5
D gene: TRBD2
CDR3 protein: CASSFDWKRGGKETQYF
CDR3 DNA: TGTGCCAGCAGCTTCGACTGGAAGCGGGGGGGTAAAGAGACCCAGTACTTC

V gene: TRBV28
clone size: .
J gene: TRBJ1-5
D gene: .
CDR3 protein: CASSLLRDQPQHF
CDR3 DNA: TGTGCCAGCAGTTTACTCAGGGATCAGCCCCAGCATTTT

V gene: TRBV7-8
clone size: .
J gene: TRBJ1-5
D gene: .
CDR3 protein: CASSWDSYSNQPQHF
CDR3 DNA: TGTGCCAGCAGCTGGGACTCATATAGCAATCAGCCCCAGCATTTT

V gene: TRBV6-2/TRBV6-3
clone size: .
J gene: TRBJ2-1
D gene: TRBD2
CDR3 protein: CASSPRSSGGPGEQFF
CDR3 DNA: TGTGCCAGCAGCCCCCGGTCAAGCGGGGGCCCCGGTGAGCAGTTCTTC

V gene: TRBV2
clone size: once
J gene: TRBJ1-5
D gene: TRBD1
CDR3 protein: CASSQTGGWSQHF
CDR3 DNA: TGTGCCAGCAGCCAGACAGGGGGCTGGTCCCAGCATTTT

V gene: TRBV4-1
clone size: .
J gene: TRBJ2-7
D gene: TRBD1
CDR3 protein: CASSQGGTGMWEQYF
CDR3 DNA: TGCGCCAGCAGCCAAGGTGGGACAGGGATGTGGGAGCAGTACTTC

V gene: TRBV19
clone size: .
J gene: TRBJ1-6
D gene: TRBD1
CDR3 protein: CAPPTSWDRRGSPLHF
CDR3 DNA: TGTGCCCCACCCACTTCCTGGGACAGGAGGGGTTCACCCCTCCACTTT

V gene: TRBV4-1
clone size: .
J gene: TRBJ1-2
D gene: .
CDR3 protein: CASIRTRLLSYGYTF
CDR3 DNA: TGCGCCAGCATAAGAACACGACTCTTATCCTATGGCTACACCTTC

V gene: TRBV7-9
clone size: .
J gene: TRBJ2-7
D gene: .
CDR3 protein: CASSFQGFEQYF
CDR3 DNA: TGTGCCAGCAGCTTCCAGGGATTCGAGCAGTACTTC

V gene: TRBV7-8
clone size: .
J gene: TRBJ2-2
D gene: .
CDR3 protein: CASSSPGIPGELFF
CDR3 DNA: TGTGCCAGCAGCTCTCCAGGGATCCCCGGGGAGCTGTTTTTT

V gene: TRBV30
clone size: few
J gene: TRBJ2-3
D gene: TRBD2
CDR3 protein: CAWGGLAGWDTQYF
CDR3 DNA: TGTGCCTGGGGCGGACTAGCGGGGTGGGATACGCAGTATTTT

V gene: TRBV5-5
clone size: .
J gene: TRBJ1-3
D gene: .
CDR3 protein: CASSFSSIGAGNTIYF
CDR3 DNA: TGTGCCAGCAGCTTCTCGTCCATCGGGGCTGGAAACACCATATATTTT

V gene: TRBV5-1
clone size: .
J gene: TRBJ2-1
D gene: TRBD2
CDR3 protein: CASNQLAGGPYNEQFF
CDR3 DNA: TGCGCCAGCAACCAACTAGCGGGGGGGCCATACAATGAGCAGTTCTTC

V gene: TRBV27
clone size: .
J gene: TRBJ1-5
D gene: .
CDR3 protein: CASSPTGRFNSNQPQHF
CDR3 DNA: TGTGCCAGCAGTCCGACAGGACGATTTAATAGCAATCAGCCCCAGCATTTT

V gene: TRBV3-1/TRBV3-2
clone size: .
J gene: TRBJ2-4
D gene: .
CDR3 protein: CASSHPTPGSSAKNIQYF
CDR3 DNA: TGTGCCAGCAGCCATCCGACTCCGGGGAGTAGTGCCAAAAACATTCAGTACTTC

V gene: TRBV28
clone size: .
J gene: TRBJ2-3
D gene: TRBD2
CDR3 protein: CASSSPGGGARDTQYF
CDR3 DNA: TGTGCCAGCAGTTCCCCTGGCGGGGGGGCCCGAGATACGCAGTATTTT

V gene: TRBV5-1
clone size: .
J gene: TRBJ2-7
D gene: .
CDR3 protein: CASSPRDKPYEQYF
CDR3 DNA: TGCGCCAGCAGCCCCCGGGACAAACCCTACGAGCAGTACTTC

V gene: TRBV29-1
clone size: .
J gene: TRBJ1-1
D gene: .
CDR3 protein: CSVRDTISLNTEAFF
CDR3 DNA: TGCAGCGTACGGGACACAATATCATTGAACACTGAAGCTTTCTTT

V gene: TRBV24-1
clone size: .
J gene: TRBJ1-5
D gene: TRBD1
CDR3 protein: CATSDSGTGDQPQHF
CDR3 DNA: TGTGCCACCAGTGATTCTGGGACAGGGGATCAGCCCCAGCATTTT

V gene: TRBV28
clone size: .
J gene: TRBJ1-3
D gene: .
CDR3 protein: CASSFSQGGYENTIYF
CDR3 DNA: TGTGCCAGCAGTTTTTCCCAGGGTGGTTATGAAAACACCATATATTTT

V gene: TRBV6-2/TRBV6-3
clone size: .
J gene: TRBJ1-3
D gene: .
CDR3 protein: CASSRGNRYSGNTIYF
CDR3 DNA: TGTGCCAGCAGCCGAGGGAACCGGTACTCTGGAAACACCATATATTTT

V gene: TRBV4-3
clone size: .
J gene: TRBJ2-3
D gene: .
CDR3 protein: CASSQVGTGVDTQYF
CDR3 DNA: TGCGCCAGCAGCCAAGTCGGAACAGGAGTAGATACGCAGTATTTT

V gene: TRBV12-3/TRBV12-4
clone size: .
J gene: TRBJ1-2
D gene: TRBD1
CDR3 protein: CASSKTGGASYTF
CDR3 DNA: TGTGCCAGCAGCAAGACAGGGGGCGCAAGCTACACCTTC

V gene: TRBV30
clone size: .
J gene: TRBJ1-1
D gene: .
CDR3 protein: CAWSIQIEAFF
CDR3 DNA: TGTGCCTGGAGTATACAGATTGAAGCTTTCTTT

V gene: TRBV18
clone size: .
J gene: TRBJ1-1
D gene: .
CDR3 protein: CASSPPRGGLNTEAFF
CDR3 DNA: TGTGCCAGCTCACCACCCCGGGGAGGGTTGAACACTGAAGCTTTCTTT

V gene: TRBV19
clone size: .
J gene: TRBJ2-3
D gene: TRBD2
CDR3 protein: CASSIDRTSGASDTQYF
CDR3 DNA: TGTGCCAGTAGTATAGATCGGACTAGCGGGGCTTCAGATACGCAGTATTTT

V gene: TRBV6-1
clone size: .
J gene: TRBJ1-5
D gene: .
CDR3 protein: CASSEAREVWRNQPQHF
CDR3 DNA: TGTGCCAGCAGTGAAGCCAGGGAGGTGTGGCGCAATCAGCCCCAGCATTTT

V gene: TRBV25-1
clone size: .
J gene: TRBJ2-2
D gene: .
CDR3 protein: CASSNGGPNTGELFF
CDR3 DNA: TGTGCCAGCAGTAACGGGGGGCCTAACACCGGGGAGCTGTTTTTT

V gene: TRBV5-1
clone size: .
J gene: TRBJ2-5
D gene: TRBD2
CDR3 protein: CASSLYIAGGPYQETQYF
CDR3 DNA: TGCGCCAGCAGCTTGTATATAGCGGGGGGCCCCTACCAAGAGACCCAGTACTTC

V gene: TRBV6-1
clone size: once
J gene: TRBJ2-5
D gene: TRBD1
CDR3 protein: CASSGGRTGGPETQYF
CDR3 DNA: TGTGCCAGCAGTGGCGGCAGGACAGGGGGCCCAGAGACCCAGTACTTC

V gene: TRBV19
clone size: .
J gene: TRBJ1-5
D gene: TRBD1
CDR3 protein: CASSTWGGQGNQPQHF
CDR3 DNA: TGTGCCAGTAGTACATGGGGTGGACAGGGGAATCAGCCCCAGCATTTT

V gene: TRBV7-9
clone size: .
J gene: TRBJ2-2
D gene: TRBD1
CDR3 protein: CASSLQRTGAGELFF
CDR3 DNA: TGTGCCAGCAGCTTACAAAGGACAGGGGCCGGGGAGCTGTTTTTT

V gene: TRBV7-9
clone size: .
J gene: TRBJ1-2
D gene: .
CDR3 protein: CASIGGTPSGYTF
CDR3 DNA: TGTGCCAGCATCGGGGGGACTCCGAGTGGCTACACCTTC

V gene: TRBV4-1
clone size: few
J gene: TRBJ1-6
D gene: TRBD1
CDR3 protein: CASSQKTGGQANSPLHF
CDR3 DNA: TGCGCCAGCAGCCAAAAGACAGGGGGCCAGGCAAATTCACCCCTCCACTTT

V gene: TRBV18
clone size: .
J gene: TRBJ1-5
D gene: .
CDR3 protein: CASSPPAGSNQPQHF
CDR3 DNA: TGTGCCAGCTCACCACCAGCAGGGAGCAATCAGCCCCAGCATTTT

V gene: TRBV19
clone size: .
J gene: TRBJ2-1
D gene: TRBD2
CDR3 protein: CASKALAGGDNEQFF
CDR3 DNA: TGTGCCAGTAAAGCACTAGCGGGGGGGGACAATGAGCAGTTCTTC

V gene: TRBV7-2
clone size: .
J gene: TRBJ1-6
D gene: .
CDR3 protein: CASSSRQRVGSPLHF
CDR3 DNA: TGTGCCAGCAGCTCGAGGCAGAGGGTTGGTTCACCCCTCCACTTT

V gene: TRBV4-2
clone size: .
J gene: TRBJ1-2
D gene: .
CDR3 protein: CASSQDRTSYGYTF
CDR3 DNA: TGTGCCAGCAGCCAAGATAGGACAAGCTATGGCTACACCTTC